The clone carrying this T cell receptor beta chain was seen many times. This sample is part of a study of T cells in Graves' hyperthyroidism and ophthalmopathy. There were TCR beta CDR3 regions amplified from RNA transcripts. First-round RT-PCR of the TCR CDR3 relied on the HTBI primer set. MiXCR, run by TCRdb on the multiplex PCR reads, gives a single entry per CDR3 protein. Of roughly 420,000 distinct CDR3 sequences in the sample, roughly an eighth are singletons; the top ten hold more than 4.5%. This receptor was obtained from a woman aged 18-29 years with Graves' hyperthyroidism. Input material: blood.

CDR3 in DNA: TGTGCCAGCAGCTCCTACAGAGACACTGAAGCTTTCTTT. Translated: CASSSYRDTEAFF. The V gene is TRBV13, the J gene TRBJ1-1; D unresolved. From germline, CDR1 is PRHDT and CDR2 FYEKMQ (reference sequence). The CDR3 length is 13 residues. Trimming removed 4 bases from V and 3 bases from J, with 9 bases in between.